The present T cell receptor (beta chain) was sequenced within a study of CD8 T cells in Susac syndrome. The study's findings and limits: CD4+ T cell repertoires in Susac syndrome exhibited no evidence of clonal expansion.

V lost 4 bases to trimming and J lost 0 bases, with 11 bases between them. Germline V gives CDR1 MGHRA, CDR2 YSYEKL. The CDR3 sequence is 15 residues long. Turning to this clonotype: Its antigen is as yet unknown.

TEMRA cells were FACS-enriched and CD8+ and CD4+ T cells negatively isolated. With random hexamers, 0.5 to 1 ug RNA was reverse transcribed. The method of amplification for TCR beta CDR3 was immunoSEQ multiplex PCR, covering 54 Vbeta and 13 Jbeta. TCRdb called the immunoSEQ multiplex PCR reads again in MiXCR, with one record for every CDR3 protein. The sample consists of about 190,000 distinct CDR3 sequences, 75% to 95% of them appearing once. The chain has TRBV4-1 and TRBJ2-3; D remains unclear. The clonotype comes from a human donor with Susac syndrome. The sequencing sample was made of CD4+ T cells from PBMCs. The CDR3 DNA follows: TGCGCCAGCAGCCCTGGGCGGTCTAGCACAGATACGCAGTATTTT. Protein product: CASSPGRSSTDTQYF.